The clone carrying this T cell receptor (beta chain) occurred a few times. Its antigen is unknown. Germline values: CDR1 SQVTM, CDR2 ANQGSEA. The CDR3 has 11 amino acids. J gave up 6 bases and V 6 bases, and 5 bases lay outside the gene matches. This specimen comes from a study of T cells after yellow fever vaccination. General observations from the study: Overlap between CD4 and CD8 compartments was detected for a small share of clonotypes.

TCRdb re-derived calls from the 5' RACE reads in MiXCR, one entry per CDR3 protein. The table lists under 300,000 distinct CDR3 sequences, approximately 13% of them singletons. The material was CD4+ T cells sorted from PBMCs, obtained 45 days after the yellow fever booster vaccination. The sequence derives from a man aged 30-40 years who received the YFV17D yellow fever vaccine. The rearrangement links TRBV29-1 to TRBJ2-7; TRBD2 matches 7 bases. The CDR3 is CSVGGSGEQYF. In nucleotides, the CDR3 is TGCAGCGTGGGGGGGTCGGGCGAGCAGTACTTC.